The 14 T cell receptor beta chains given below trace back to one sample, sequenced in a study of molecular identifiers for immune sequencing clone quantification. A single record per CDR3 protein comes from TCRdb applying MiXCR to the PCR reads. The sample has about 40,000 distinct CDR3 sequences; more than 20% are singletons. Material for sequencing was naive CD8+ T cells from blood, with Jurkat cell RNA spiked in. Subset here: FACS-sorted CD8+CD4-CCR7+CD45RA+ naive T cells. These receptors were collected from a human donor in good health. Some libraries in this study had Jurkat cell RNA spiked in.

Only one count was recorded for this clonotype. A read error may produce the germline difference seen at one junction end. The chain is built from TRBV20-1 and TRBJ2-3; D gene unclear. The germline V gene encodes CDR1 DFQATT and CDR2 SNEGSKA (reference sequence). The CDR3 length is 14 residues. The CDR3 protein is CSAQVAESTDTQYF. DNA for the CDR3: TGCAGTGCCCAGGTGGCGGAAAGCACGGATACGCAGTATTTT.

Remarks on this clonotype: This may come from a read error, since a much larger clone is one base off. V usage is TRBV24-1 and J usage is TRBJ2-1, with a weak D call TRBD2 (6 bases). CDR3 length: 10 residues. Germline V lookup: CDR1 KGHDR, CDR2 SFDVKD. CDR3 loop: CATGGNAQFF. DNA for the CDR3: TGTGCCACCGGCGGGAATGCGCAGTTCTTC.

This clonotype was observed at least ten times. The CDR3: CASSQDTGGPYNEQFF. The DNA of the CDR3 is TGCGCCAGCAGCCAAGATACAGGGGGCCCCTACAATGAGCAGTTCTTC. The chain couples TRBV4-3 to TRBJ2-1; 9 bases match TRBD1. Per the germline V gene, CDR1 is LGHNA and CDR2 is YSLEER. This CDR3 is 16 amino acids long. Trimming at V came to 0 bases and at J to 2 bases, leaving 2 bases not matched to a gene.

This clonotype was counted at least ten times. The V call is TRBV19, the J call TRBJ2-2, with 11 nucleotides matching TRBD2. V shed 3 bases and J 4 bases; nucleotides not matched to a gene: 16. CDR1 and CDR2 (germline): LNHDA, SQIVND (reference sequence). The CDR3 runs 20 residues. The DNA for the CDR3 is TGTGCCAGTAGTATGCCCTCACTAGCGGGGGACCTACGTGGCACCGGGGAGCTGTTTTTT. Translating it yields CASSMPSLAGDLRGTGELFF.

This clonotype ranks as medium-sized. The CDR3, as DNA: TGTGCCAGCAGCCAAGATTTCGCCGGGACTAGTCGTACAGATACGCAGTATTTT. Protein product: CASSQDFAGTSRTDTQYF. The chain combines TRBV4-2 with TRBJ2-3; 8 bases align to TRBD2. With V trimmed by 0 bases and J by 3 bases, 11 bases remained unmatched. The germline V gene has CDR1 LGHNA and CDR2 YNFKEQ. The CDR3 has 18 residues.

The V gene is TRBV7-9, the J gene TRBJ2-7; TRBD1 aligns across 8 bases. The CDR3 is 14 amino acids. The V gene's germline CDR1 is SEHNR and CDR2 FQNEAQ (reference sequence). Trimming removed 5 bases from V and 1 base from J; junction bases left unmatched: 4. The CDR3 loop is CASSRTGWSYEQYF. In nucleotides, the CDR3 is TGTGCCAGCAGCCGGACAGGGTGGTCCTACGAGCAGTACTTC.

This chain links TRBV27 with TRBJ2-7; D gene ambiguous. CDR3 length: 14 amino acids. V lost 2 bases, J lost 6 bases, and 14 bases lay in between. Germline CDR1 reads MNHEY; CDR2 reads SMNVEV (reference sequence). CDR3 residues: CASSLRQNVCEQYF. CDR3 DNA: TGTGCCAGCAGTTTACGGCAGAATGTCTGCGAGCAGTACTTC.

This clonotype was detected ten times or more. This chain uses TRBV15 with TRBJ2-5; no clear D gene. CDR3 length: 14 amino acids. V was pared by 2 bases and J by 4 bases, with 11 bases between. Germline V lookup: CDR1 LNHNV, CDR2 YYDKDF (reference sequence). The CDR3 is CATSRSSLPETQYF. As DNA, the CDR3 is TGTGCCACCAGCAGATCCTCCCTCCCAGAGACCCAGTACTTC.

In regard to this clonotype: A much larger clone differs from this one at a single base, so this may be a read error. The CDR3 coding sequence is TGTGCCAGCAGCGGCATACGGCAAATTGAAGCTTTCTTT. It translates to CASSGIRQIEAFF. The gene calls are TRBV13 and TRBJ1-1; no firm D call. V was cut by 5 bases and J by 7 bases, with 14 bases left in between. Per germline, CDR1 PRHDT and CDR2 FYEKMQ (reference sequence). The CDR3 totals 13 residues.

This clonotype occurred many times. This chain uses TRBV2 with TRBJ2-5; D may be TRBD2 (5 bases). The CDR3 spans 14 residues. CDR1 is SNHLY and CDR2 is FYNNEI in the germline V gene. V shed 4 bases and J shed 1 base, with 10 bases lying between them. CDR3 amino acids: CASSGSLAQETQYF. As DNA, the CDR3 is TGTGCCAGCAGTGGGTCCCTAGCCCAAGAGACCCAGTACTTC.

This clonotype was recorded at least ten times. The chain carries TRBV2 and TRBJ2-7; D is tentatively TRBD1 or TRBD2 (7 bases each). This CDR3 comprises 14 residues. V was trimmed by 8 bases and J by 3 bases, leaving 17 bases between them. The germline V gene has CDR1 SNHLY and CDR2 FYNNEI. The CDR3 DNA reads TGTGCCAGCTCGGGGGGACAGCTCATCTACGAGCAGTACTTC. Translating gives CASSGGQLIYEQYF.

Ten or more counts support this clonotype. The CDR3 is CASSIEYSGQGRDTQYF. The DNA of the CDR3 is TGTGCCAGCAGCATAGAGTATTCGGGACAGGGGCGAGATACGCAGTATTTT. The V and J genes are TRBV7-9 and TRBJ2-3; 10 positions agree with TRBD1. Germline V lookup: CDR1 SEHNR, CDR2 FQNEAQ (reference sequence). This CDR3 region has 17 residues. V shed 5 bases and J 5 bases; nucleotides not matched to a gene: 13.

The sample holds many counts of this clonotype. This chain connects TRBV6-5 to TRBJ2-7; 10 bases align to TRBD1. Unmatched junction bases numbered 8, after V lost 6 bases and J lost 6 bases. The CDR3 contains 14 residues. Germline CDR1 is MNHEY and CDR2 is SVGAGI. The CDR3 DNA is TGTGCCAGCAGGCCGGGACAGGGGACGAGCGAGCAGTACTTC. The encoded protein is CASRPGQGTSEQYF.

The chain carries TRBV7-6 and TRBJ2-2; D unclear. CDR1 and CDR2 from the germline V gene are SGHVS and FNYEAQ. Trimming stripped 1 base from V and 11 bases from J, with 17 bases between. The CDR3 runs to 15 residues. The CDR3 is CASSLVPDPDEELFF. The CDR3 DNA follows: TGTGCCAGCAGCTTAGTCCCAGACCCCGACGAAGAGCTGTTTTTT.